This TCR beta chain was sequenced in a study of blood T cell repertoires in COVID-19. A few counts support this clone. Source study methods: The assay estimated nucleated cells by amplifying reference gene primers. Only in-frame clones appear in the TCRdb table, and some are missing; sequencing was by immunoSEQ multiplex PCR. The DNA gave D and trimming, while V, J and clone size come from that table. The table has 150,000 to 200,000 clones, approximately 90% seen once. After removal of 5 bases from V and 5 bases from J, the junction contained 8 bases not matched to a gene. The CDR3 extends over 16 amino acids. Germline-derived CDR1 and CDR2 are SEHNR and FQNEAQ (reference sequence).

The sequence was collected from a man aged 60-69 years with acute or convalescent COVID-19. The J gene is TRBJ2-7, the V gene TRBV7-9; 14 bases match TRBD2. The sequencing sample was made of peripheral blood. The CDR3 loop is CASSPPGLAGEDEQYF. The CDR3 DNA is TGTGCCAGCAGCCCTCCGGGACTAGCGGGAGAAGACGAGCAGTACTTC.